Listed below are T cell receptor beta chains from one sample, sequenced in a study of blood T cell repertoires in COVID-19. Profiling relied on immunoSEQ multiplex PCR, and the TCRdb table lists in-frame clones only, not all of them. Of over 85,000 clones in the sample, roughly 84% were seen once. The sequencing input was peripheral blood. Receptor source: a woman of 80 years or more with acute or convalescent COVID-19. Each CDR3 is given with its conserved first and last residue. Each record gives: CDR3 DNA, CDR3 protein, D gene, clone size, CDR3 length, J gene, V gene. D genes are given only for firm matches. The size of a clone is reported for some rows only, either as once, few or many, or as a class for expanded clones.

TGTGCCAGCAGCCACCGGGACAGTACCAACGAGCAGTACTTC,CASSHRDSTNEQYF,TRBD1,.,14,TRBJ2-7,TRBV3-1/TRBV3-2
TGTGCCAGCGGTCCCCGTGAGGAAAAACTGTTTTTT,CASGPREEKLFF,.,.,12,TRBJ1-4,TRBV27
TGCGCCAGCAGAAAGGACAGCATGAACACTGAAGCTTTCTTT,CASRKDSMNTEAFF,.,.,14,TRBJ1-1,TRBV5-1
TGTGCCAGCAACGAGGGACAGGGGCACACCGGGGAGCTGTTTTTT,CASNEGQGHTGELFF,TRBD1,.,15,TRBJ2-2,TRBV25-1
TGTGCCAGCAGCCCGGGGACAGGGAGTACGCAGTATTTT,CASSPGTGSTQYF,TRBD1,.,13,TRBJ2-3,TRBV6-2/TRBV6-3
TGTGCCAGTAGTACCGGACTAGCGGGACGCACAGATACGCAGTATTTT,CASSTGLAGRTDTQYF,TRBD2,.,16,TRBJ2-3,TRBV19
TGTGCTAGTGGCGCCGTAGTGATGGAGACCCAGTACTTC,CASGAVVMETQYF,.,.,13,TRBJ2-5,TRBV12-5
TGCGCCAGCAGCTTAGCCGGGGGGATCTACGAGCAGTACTTC,CASSLAGGIYEQYF,TRBD2,.,14,TRBJ2-7,TRBV5-1
TGTGCCAGCAGTGAAGGGGCAGGGGGCTTGGATACTAATGAAAAACTGTTTTTT,CASSEGAGGLDTNEKLFF,TRBD1,.,18,TRBJ1-4,TRBV6-1
TGTGCCAGCAGCATACCTTCAGGGGGGAACACTGAAGCTTTCTTT,CASSIPSGGNTEAFF,TRBD1,.,15,TRBJ1-1,TRBV9
TGTGCCAGCATAAAACAGGGACTATGGAACACTGAAGCTTTCTTT,CASIKQGLWNTEAFF,.,.,15,TRBJ1-1,TRBV6-5
TGTGCCAGCGCCAAGTCCGGAGATGAAAAACTGTTTTTT,CASAKSGDEKLFF,.,.,13,TRBJ1-4,TRBV3-1/TRBV3-2
TGTGCCAGCAGCTTATCGGACAGGGGTGAAAGCAATCAGCCCCAGCATTTT,CASSLSDRGESNQPQHF,TRBD1,.,17,TRBJ1-5,TRBV5-5
TGTGCCACCAGCAGAGATAGGGGCGGCGAGCAGTACTTC,CATSRDRGGEQYF,.,.,13,TRBJ2-7,TRBV15
TGTGCCAGCAGTTCTGCAGAGAACACTGAAGCTTTCTTT,CASSSAENTEAFF,.,.,13,TRBJ1-1,TRBV2
TGTGCCTGGAATACTGGGACAGTGGGTCAGCCCCAGCATTTT,CAWNTGTVGQPQHF,TRBD1,.,14,TRBJ1-5,TRBV30
TGTGCCAGCAGCCAAGGCGTCCAAAAGGGGACTCCCTCTGGGGCCAACGTCCTGACTTTC,CASSQGVQKGTPSGANVLTF,.,.,20,TRBJ2-6,TRBV3-1/TRBV3-2
TGTGCCACCAGTGATCCGACAGGGAACACCGGGGAGCTGTTTTTT,CATSDPTGNTGELFF,.,.,15,TRBJ2-2,TRBV24-1
TGTGCCAGTAGGGGGACAGGGTTTGGCAATCAGCCCCAGCATTTT,CASRGTGFGNQPQHF,TRBD1,.,15,TRBJ1-5,TRBV19
TGTGCCAGTAGTATCTTACAGCCTGGGGCCAACGTCCTGACTTTC,CASSILQPGANVLTF,.,.,15,TRBJ2-6,TRBV19
TGTGCCAGTAGTATATCCCAGGGGGTGAACACTGAAGCTTTCTTT,CASSISQGVNTEAFF,TRBD1,.,15,TRBJ1-1,TRBV19
TGTGCCAGTAGTTTAACAACAGGGGAAAATCAGCCCCAGCATTTT,CASSLTTGENQPQHF,TRBD1,.,15,TRBJ1-5,TRBV19
TGCGCCAGCAGTCGACGGGACACCGCCCGAAATCAGCCCCAGCATTTT,CASSRRDTARNQPQHF,.,.,16,TRBJ1-5,TRBV23-1
TGTGCCAGTAGTCCAGGATCGTCTGGGTACACAGATACGCAGTATTTT,CASSPGSSGYTDTQYF,.,.,16,TRBJ2-3,TRBV19
TGTGCCAGCAGCCAAGGGTTCGGGTATGGCTACACCTTC,CASSQGFGYGYTF,.,.,13,TRBJ1-2,TRBV3-1/TRBV3-2
TGTGCCAGCAGGGTGCGCAATGAGCAGTTCTTC,CASRVRNEQFF,.,few,11,TRBJ2-1,TRBV2
TGTGCCAGCACCGACAGGGTGATCAATTCACCCCTCCACTTT,CASTDRVINSPLHF,TRBD1,.,14,TRBJ1-6,TRBV9
TGCGCCAGCGCACCGATAGAGTTTACCGGGGAGCTGTTTTTT,CASAPIEFTGELFF,.,.,14,TRBJ2-2,TRBV5-1
TGTGCCAGCAGTGAAGCGTTCCCGACAGGAACGAACACTGAAGCTTTCTTT,CASSEAFPTGTNTEAFF,.,.,17,TRBJ1-1,TRBV2
TGTGCCAGCAGCCTCTGGACTAGCGGGAGGGCCTCGGCAGATACGCAGTATTTT,CASSLWTSGRASADTQYF,TRBD2,once,18,TRBJ2-3,TRBV5-6
TGTGCCAGTAAAACCCAGGGACTAAGTTTGTATTTT,CASKTQGLSLYF,TRBD2,.,12,TRBJ2-3,TRBV19
TGTGCCAGCAGTTACTCCCGGACAGCCTTAACCTATGGCTACACCTTC,CASSYSRTALTYGYTF,.,once,16,TRBJ1-2,TRBV6-5
TGTGCCAGCAGCCCCGGGTCCTGGAATGAAAAACTGTTTTTT,CASSPGSWNEKLFF,.,.,14,TRBJ1-4,TRBV3-1/TRBV3-2
TGTGCCAGTAGTATTCGGTCCGGGGGGGGCCCCAATGAGCAGTTCTTC,CASSIRSGGGPNEQFF,TRBD2,.,16,TRBJ2-1,TRBV19
TGCGCCAGCAGCTTGGAGGGACAGGGGGCCGGGAACACTGAAGCTTTCTTT,CASSLEGQGAGNTEAFF,TRBD1,.,17,TRBJ1-1,TRBV5-1
TGTGCCTGGAGTGTGGGACAGGACAATTCACCCCTCCACTTT,CAWSVGQDNSPLHF,TRBD1,.,14,TRBJ1-6,TRBV30
TGTGCCACCAGCAGAGAGGAGGGGCCGACCCAGTACTTC,CATSREEGPTQYF,.,.,13,TRBJ2-5,TRBV15
TGTGCCAGCGCGCCACAGGGGTGGACTGAAGCTTTCTTT,CASAPQGWTEAFF,TRBD1,few,13,TRBJ1-1,TRBV7-2
TGCGCCAGCAGCTTGAACGGTCCGAACACCGGGGAGCTGTTTTTT,CASSLNGPNTGELFF,.,.,15,TRBJ2-2,TRBV5-1
TGTGCCAGCAGCGTAGCAGGGGGCGATATGGGTGAGCAGTTCTTC,CASSVAGGDMGEQFF,TRBD1,once,15,TRBJ2-1,TRBV9
TGTGCCAGCAGCGTCCAGGGGCGCGGAAAGACCCAGTACTTC,CASSVQGRGKTQYF,.,.,14,TRBJ2-5,TRBV7-8
TGTGCCAGCAGTGAATCGGCTAGCGGGAGACAGACCCAGTACTTC,CASSESASGRQTQYF,TRBD2,.,15,TRBJ2-5,TRBV6-1
TGCAGTGCTACGCGGGAAGAGACCCAGTACTTC,CSATREETQYF,.,once,11,TRBJ2-5,TRBV20-1
TGTGCCAGCAGTTCCCGGGGTCTGCAGAGCATTCAGTACTTC,CASSSRGLQSIQYF,.,.,14,TRBJ2-4,TRBV6-5
TGTGCAAACAGCGGTTACCAAGAGACCCAGTACTTC,CANSGYQETQYF,.,.,12,TRBJ2-5,TRBV27
TGTGCCAGCAGCTCGGCCGGGACACTTTCCTACGAGCAGTACTTC,CASSSAGTLSYEQYF,.,.,15,TRBJ2-7,TRBV7-9
TGCGCCAGCAGCACGACAGGGGTAGGGGAGACCCAGTACTTC,CASSTTGVGETQYF,TRBD1,.,14,TRBJ2-5,TRBV5-1
TGCGCCAGCAGCTTAGACAGGGCGAAGGACACTGAAGCTTTCTTT,CASSLDRAKDTEAFF,TRBD1,.,15,TRBJ1-1,TRBV5-1
TGTGCCATCAGTGATTCAGGGCCTGATCAGCCCCAGCATTTT,CAISDSGPDQPQHF,.,once,14,TRBJ1-5,TRBV10-3
TGTGCCAGCAGTGAACAGTTCAATGAAAAACTGTTTTTT,CASSEQFNEKLFF,.,.,13,TRBJ1-4,TRBV25-1
TGTGCCAGCAGTTCCGCGACGGGGTTCTCCTACAATGAGCAGTTCTTC,CASSSATGFSYNEQFF,.,.,16,TRBJ2-1,TRBV27
TGTGCCAGCAGATCACAGGGGGCGGCTCTGAGGACTGAAGCTTTCTTT,CASRSQGAALRTEAFF,TRBD1,.,16,TRBJ1-1,TRBV7-9
TGTGCCAGCCAGAACCAGGGGGCTTCTGGAAACACCATATATTTT,CASQNQGASGNTIYF,TRBD1,.,15,TRBJ1-3,TRBV2
TGTGCCAGCAGTGACGAGAGGGTGTTCGTCGCTGAAGCTTTCTTT,CASSDERVFVAEAFF,.,.,15,TRBJ1-1,TRBV6-1
TGTGCCAGCAGCGTCTCACAGGGAGGGGCTGAAAAACTGTTTTTT,CASSVSQGGAEKLFF,.,.,15,TRBJ1-4,TRBV9